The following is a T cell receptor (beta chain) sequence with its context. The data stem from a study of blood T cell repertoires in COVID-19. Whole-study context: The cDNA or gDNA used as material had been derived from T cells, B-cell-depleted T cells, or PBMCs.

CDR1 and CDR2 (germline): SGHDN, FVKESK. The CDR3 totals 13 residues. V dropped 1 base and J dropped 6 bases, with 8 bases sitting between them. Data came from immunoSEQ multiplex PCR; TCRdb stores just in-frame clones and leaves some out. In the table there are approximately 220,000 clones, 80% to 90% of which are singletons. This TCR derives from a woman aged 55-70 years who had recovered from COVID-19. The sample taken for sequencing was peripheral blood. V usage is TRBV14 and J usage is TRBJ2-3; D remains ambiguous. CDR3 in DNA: TGTGCCAGCAGCCAAGCTGGGCGTGATACGCAGTATTTT. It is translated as CASSQAGRDTQYF.